These 3 T cell receptor beta chains share one sample of origin, sequenced in a study of cytomegalovirus exposure and HLA in healthy donors. PCR was performed using 60 Vbeta and 13 Jbeta primers. Repertoires were generated with immunoSEQ multiplex PCR, while TCRdb's copy carries only in-frame clones and drops some. This table has approximately 110,000 clones, 15% appearing once. Sequencing was done on a sample of PBMCs. The receptors here all came from a young woman in good health and CMV-seronegative.

The chain employs TRBV6-4 and TRBJ1-2; the D gene is possibly TRBD1 (6 bases). Trimming removed 2 bases at V and 4 bases at J, with 11 bases between. Per germline, CDR1 MRHNA and CDR2 SNTAGT. The CDR3 is 14 amino acids. The CDR3 nucleotides are TGTGCCAGCAGTGACCTGGGGGCTCTCTATGGCTACACCTTC. Translating gives CASSDLGALYGYTF.

This clone was picked up a small number of times. The V and J genes are TRBV6-1 and TRBJ1-4; the match to TRBD1 covers 8 bases. The CDR3 length is 15 residues. J gave up 3 bases and V 5 bases, and 5 bases lay outside the gene matches. From germline, CDR1 is MNHNS and CDR2 SASEGT. CDR3 bases: TGTGCCAGCAGTACCCGACAGGGGCCTAATGAAAAACTGTTTTTT. It encodes CASSTRQGPNEKLFF.

The J gene is TRBJ2-2, the V gene TRBV7-9, with TRBD2 identical over 14 bases. This CDR3 has 16 amino acids. Unmatched junction bases numbered 5, after V lost 6 bases and J lost 5 bases. Germline CDR1 reads SEHNR; CDR2 reads FQNEAQ (reference sequence). The CDR3 DNA reads TGTGCCAGCAGTTGGGGACTAGCGGGAGCGACCGGGGAGCTGTTTTTT. Translated: CASSWGLAGATGELFF. Full variable domain (rest looked up from reference TRBV7-9 and TRBJ2-2): DTGVSQNPRHKITKRGQNVTFRCDPISEHNRLYWYRQTLGQGPEFLTYFQNEAQLEKSRLLSDRFSAERPKGSFSTLEIQRTEQGDSAMYLCASSWGLAGATGELFFGEGSRLTVL.